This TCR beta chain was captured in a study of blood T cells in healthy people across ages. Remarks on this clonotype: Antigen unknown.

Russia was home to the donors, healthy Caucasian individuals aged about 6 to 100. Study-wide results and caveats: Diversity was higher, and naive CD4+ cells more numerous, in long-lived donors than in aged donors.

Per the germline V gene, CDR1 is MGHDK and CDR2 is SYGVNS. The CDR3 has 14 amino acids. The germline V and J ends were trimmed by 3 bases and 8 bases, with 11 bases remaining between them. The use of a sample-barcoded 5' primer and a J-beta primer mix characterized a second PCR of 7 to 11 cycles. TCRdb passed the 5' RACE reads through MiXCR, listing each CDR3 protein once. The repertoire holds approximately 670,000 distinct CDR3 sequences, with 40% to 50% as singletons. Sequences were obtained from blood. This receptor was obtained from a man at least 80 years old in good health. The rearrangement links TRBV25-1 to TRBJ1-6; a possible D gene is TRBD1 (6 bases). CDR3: CASSESHRDSPLHF. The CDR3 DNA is TGTGCCAGCAGTGAGTCACACAGGGATTCACCCCTCCACTTT.